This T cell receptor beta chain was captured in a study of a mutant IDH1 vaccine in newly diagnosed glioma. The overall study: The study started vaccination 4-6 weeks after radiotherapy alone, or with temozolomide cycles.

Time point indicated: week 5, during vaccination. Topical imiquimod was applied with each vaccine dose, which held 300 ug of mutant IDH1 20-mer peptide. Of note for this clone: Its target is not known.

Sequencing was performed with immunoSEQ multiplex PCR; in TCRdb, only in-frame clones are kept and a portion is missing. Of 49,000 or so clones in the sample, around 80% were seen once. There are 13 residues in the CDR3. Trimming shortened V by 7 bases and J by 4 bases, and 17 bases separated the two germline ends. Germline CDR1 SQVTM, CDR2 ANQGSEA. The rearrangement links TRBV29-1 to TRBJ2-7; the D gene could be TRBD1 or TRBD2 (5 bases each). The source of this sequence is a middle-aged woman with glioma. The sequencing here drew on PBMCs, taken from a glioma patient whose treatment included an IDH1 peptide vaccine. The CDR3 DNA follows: TGCAGCGCCGATCCCGGGACGGGGTACGAGCAGTACTTC. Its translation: CSADPGTGYEQYF.